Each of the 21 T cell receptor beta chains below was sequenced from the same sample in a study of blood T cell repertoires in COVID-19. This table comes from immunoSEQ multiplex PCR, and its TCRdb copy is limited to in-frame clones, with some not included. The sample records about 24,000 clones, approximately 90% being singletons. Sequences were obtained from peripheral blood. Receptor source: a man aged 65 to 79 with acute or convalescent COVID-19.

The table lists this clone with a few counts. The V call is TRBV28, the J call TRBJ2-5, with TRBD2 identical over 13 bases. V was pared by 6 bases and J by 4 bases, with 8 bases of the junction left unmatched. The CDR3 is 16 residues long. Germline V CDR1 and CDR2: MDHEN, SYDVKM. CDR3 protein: CASRNGLAGVGETQYF. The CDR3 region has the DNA TGTGCCAGCAGAAACGGACTAGCGGGGGTAGGAGAGACCCAGTACTTC.

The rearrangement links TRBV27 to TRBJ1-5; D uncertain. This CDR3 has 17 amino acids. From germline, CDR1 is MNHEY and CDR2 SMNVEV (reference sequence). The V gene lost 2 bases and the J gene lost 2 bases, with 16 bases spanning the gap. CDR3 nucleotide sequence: TGTGCCAGCAGTTTAACTTCGTTCCTTAGTGGCAATCAGCCCCAGCATTTT. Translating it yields CASSLTSFLSGNQPQHF.

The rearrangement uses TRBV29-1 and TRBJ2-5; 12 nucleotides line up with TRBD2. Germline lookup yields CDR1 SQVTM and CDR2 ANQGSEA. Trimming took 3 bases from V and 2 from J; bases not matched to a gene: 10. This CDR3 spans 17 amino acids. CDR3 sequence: CSVDASGGAELQETQYF. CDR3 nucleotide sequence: TGCAGCGTTGATGCTAGCGGGGGGGCCGAACTTCAAGAGACCCAGTACTTC.

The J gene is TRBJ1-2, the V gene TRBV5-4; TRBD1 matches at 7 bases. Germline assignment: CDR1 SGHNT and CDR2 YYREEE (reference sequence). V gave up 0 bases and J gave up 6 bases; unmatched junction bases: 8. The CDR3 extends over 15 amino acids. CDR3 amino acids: CASSLVGQWNNGYTF. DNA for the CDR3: TGTGCCAGCAGCTTGGTGGGACAGTGGAATAATGGCTACACCTTC.

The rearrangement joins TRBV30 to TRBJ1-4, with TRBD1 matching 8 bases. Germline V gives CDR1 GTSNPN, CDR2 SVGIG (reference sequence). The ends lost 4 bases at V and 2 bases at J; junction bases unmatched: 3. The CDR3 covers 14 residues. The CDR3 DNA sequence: TGTGCCTGGACCCCAGGGGGCACTAATGAAAAACTGTTTTTT. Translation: CAWTPGGTNEKLFF.

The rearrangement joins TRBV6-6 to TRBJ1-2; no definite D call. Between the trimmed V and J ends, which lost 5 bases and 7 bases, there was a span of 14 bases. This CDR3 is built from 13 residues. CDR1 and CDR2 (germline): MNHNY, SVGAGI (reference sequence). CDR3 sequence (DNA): TGTGCCAGCAGTCATAAAGTTTGGGCTGGCTACACCTTC. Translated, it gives CASSHKVWAGYTF.

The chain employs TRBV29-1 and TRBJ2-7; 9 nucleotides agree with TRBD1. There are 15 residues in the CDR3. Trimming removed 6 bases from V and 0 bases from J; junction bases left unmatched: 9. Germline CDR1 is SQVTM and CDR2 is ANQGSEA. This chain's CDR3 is CSVTHATGGSYEQYF. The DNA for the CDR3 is TGCAGCGTCACCCACGCGACAGGGGGCTCCTACGAGCAGTACTTC.

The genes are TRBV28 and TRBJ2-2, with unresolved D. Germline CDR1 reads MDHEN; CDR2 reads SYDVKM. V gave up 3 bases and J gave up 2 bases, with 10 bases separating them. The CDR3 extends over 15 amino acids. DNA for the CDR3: TGTGCCAGCAGTTTGTTTCAGGTTAACACCGGGGAGCTGTTTTTT. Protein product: CASSLFQVNTGELFF.

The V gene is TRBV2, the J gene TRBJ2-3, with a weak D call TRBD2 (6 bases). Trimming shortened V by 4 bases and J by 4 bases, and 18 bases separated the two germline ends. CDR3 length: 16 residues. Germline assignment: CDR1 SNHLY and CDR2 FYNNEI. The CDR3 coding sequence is TGTGCCAGCAGTGTAAGGCGGGGTTCTGGGGCAGATACGCAGTATTTT. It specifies CASSVRRGSGADTQYF.

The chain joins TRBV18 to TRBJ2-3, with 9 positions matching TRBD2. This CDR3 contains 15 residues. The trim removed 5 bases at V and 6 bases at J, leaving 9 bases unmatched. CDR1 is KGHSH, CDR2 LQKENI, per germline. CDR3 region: CASSMLAGTGDTQYF. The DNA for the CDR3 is TGTGCCAGCTCAATGCTAGCGGGAACAGGGGATACGCAGTATTTT.

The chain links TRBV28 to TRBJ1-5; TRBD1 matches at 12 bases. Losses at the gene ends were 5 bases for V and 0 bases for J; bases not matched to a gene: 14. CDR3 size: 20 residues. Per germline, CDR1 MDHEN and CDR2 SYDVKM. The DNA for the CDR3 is TGTGCCAGCAGTCCCCCTCCCGGGACAGGGGGCGAGTATAGCAATCAGCCCCAGCATTTT. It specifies CASSPPPGTGGEYSNQPQHF.

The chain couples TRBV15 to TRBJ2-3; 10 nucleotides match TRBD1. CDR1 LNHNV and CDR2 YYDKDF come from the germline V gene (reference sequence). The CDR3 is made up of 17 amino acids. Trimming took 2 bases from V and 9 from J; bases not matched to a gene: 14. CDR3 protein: CATSRSPLDRGGRTQYF. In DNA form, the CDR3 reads TGTGCCACCAGCAGATCTCCCCTGGACAGGGGGGGAAGAACGCAGTATTTT.

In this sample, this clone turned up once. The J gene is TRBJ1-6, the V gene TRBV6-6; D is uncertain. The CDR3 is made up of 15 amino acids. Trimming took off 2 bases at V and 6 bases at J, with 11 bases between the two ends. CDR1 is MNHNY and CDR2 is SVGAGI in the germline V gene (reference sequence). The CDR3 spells CASSYDSFRNSPLHF. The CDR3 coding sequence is TGTGCCAGCAGTTACGATAGCTTTCGTAATTCACCCCTCCACTTT.

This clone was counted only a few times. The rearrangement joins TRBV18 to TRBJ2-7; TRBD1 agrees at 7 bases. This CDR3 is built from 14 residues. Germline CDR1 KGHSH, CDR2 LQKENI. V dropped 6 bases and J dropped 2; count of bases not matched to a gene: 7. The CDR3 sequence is CASSGRQGAYEQYF. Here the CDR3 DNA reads TGTGCCAGCTCGGGACGGCAGGGGGCCTACGAGCAGTACTTC.

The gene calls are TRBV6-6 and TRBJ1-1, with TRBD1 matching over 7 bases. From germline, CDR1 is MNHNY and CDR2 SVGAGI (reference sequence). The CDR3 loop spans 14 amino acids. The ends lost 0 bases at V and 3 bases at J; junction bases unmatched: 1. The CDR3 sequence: CASSYSDRDTEAFF. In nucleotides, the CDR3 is TGTGCCAGCAGTTACTCCGACAGGGACACTGAAGCTTTCTTT.

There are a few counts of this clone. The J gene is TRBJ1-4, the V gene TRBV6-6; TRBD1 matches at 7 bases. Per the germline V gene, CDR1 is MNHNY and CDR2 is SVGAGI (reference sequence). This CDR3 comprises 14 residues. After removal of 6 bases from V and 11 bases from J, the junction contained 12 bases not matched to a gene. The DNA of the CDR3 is TGTGCCAGCAGCCTCCGACCCGAACAGGGGAAACTGTTTTTT. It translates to CASSLRPEQGKLFF.

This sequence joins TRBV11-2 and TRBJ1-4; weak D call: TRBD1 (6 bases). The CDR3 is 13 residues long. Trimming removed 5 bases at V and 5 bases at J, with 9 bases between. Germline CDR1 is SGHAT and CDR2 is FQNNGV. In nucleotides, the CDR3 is TGTGCCAGCAGCACGGGACAAAATGAAAAACTGTTTTTT. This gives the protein CASSTGQNEKLFF.

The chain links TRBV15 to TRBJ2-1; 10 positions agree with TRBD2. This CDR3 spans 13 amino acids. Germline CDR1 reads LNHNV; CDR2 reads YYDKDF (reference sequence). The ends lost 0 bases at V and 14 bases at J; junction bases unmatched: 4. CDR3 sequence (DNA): TGTGCCACCAGCAGAGACGTAGCGGGAGGAAAGTTCTTC. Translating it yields CATSRDVAGGKFF.

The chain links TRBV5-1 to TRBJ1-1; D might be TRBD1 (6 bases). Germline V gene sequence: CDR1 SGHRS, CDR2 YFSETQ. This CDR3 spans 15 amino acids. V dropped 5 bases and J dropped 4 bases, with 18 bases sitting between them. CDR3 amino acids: CASRNEGGGGTEAFF. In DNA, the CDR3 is TGCGCCAGCAGGAATGAAGGGGGAGGGGGCACTGAAGCTTTCTTT.

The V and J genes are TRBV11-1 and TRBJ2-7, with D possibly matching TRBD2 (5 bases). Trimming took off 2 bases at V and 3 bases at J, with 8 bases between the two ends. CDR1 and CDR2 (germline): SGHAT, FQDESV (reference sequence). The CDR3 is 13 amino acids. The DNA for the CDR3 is TGTGCCAGCAGCTTACTTGGGAGCTACGAGCAGTACTTC. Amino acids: CASSLLGSYEQYF.

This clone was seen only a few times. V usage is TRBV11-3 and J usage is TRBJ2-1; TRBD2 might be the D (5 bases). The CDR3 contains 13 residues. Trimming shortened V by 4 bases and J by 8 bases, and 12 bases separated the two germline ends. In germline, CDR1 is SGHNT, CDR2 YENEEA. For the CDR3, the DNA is TGTGCCAGCAGCTCAGGACTCGGGGATGAGCAGTTCTTC. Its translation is CASSSGLGDEQFF.